This record concerns one T cell receptor beta chain sequence. Antigen unknown. With survey level as its setting, the immunoSEQ assay was v3.0. Libraries were prepared by immunoSEQ multiplex PCR; TCRdb keeps only in-frame clonotypes and omits some of them. Counted here are 20,000 to 25,000 clones, almost 95% occurring once; the ten biggest clones make up around 7.7%. The entry originates in a study of long-term antiretroviral therapy in people with HIV. This CDR3 has 14 amino acids. V was clipped by 5 bases and J by 6 bases; unmatched bases: 7. The germline CDR1 and CDR2 sequences are SGHRS and YFSETQ. Notes on the study in general: The study collected blood between about 2003 and 2017, possibly under older ART regimens. HIV repertoires showed narrower CDR3 length ranges than controls.

Held in samples before DNA extraction were about 0.85-11 million cryopreserved PBMC. The V gene is TRBV5-1, the J gene TRBJ2-2; 7 positions match TRBD2. The sequence was collected from a woman aged 45-59 years with HIV. The sequencing used unsorted PBMCs, collected 4.4 years after starting antiretroviral therapy. CDR3 nucleotides: TGCGCCAGCAGTGGACTAGTAGTTCCCGGGGAGCTGTTTTTT. It translates to CASSGLVVPGELFF.